Listed below are T cell receptor beta chains from one sample, sequenced in a study of cytomegalovirus exposure and HLA in healthy donors. Sequencing used immunoSEQ multiplex PCR; TCRdb keeps in-frame clones, though not all of them. Of roughly 180,000 clones listed, about 89% were seen once; the top ten hold around 7.2%. What was sequenced was PBMCs. The receptors derive from a man younger than 45 in good health and CMV-seropositive. Each CDR3 is given without its conserved first and last residue. Only some rows state a clone size, as once, few, many or a class for expanded clones.

clone size: .
V gene: TRBV19
J gene: TRBJ2-7
CDR3 protein: ASSVTQGGYYEQY

clone size: .
V gene: TRBV7-2
J gene: TRBJ2-3
CDR3 protein: ASSPQGPDTQY

clone size: .
V gene: TRBV5-1
J gene: TRBJ1-2
CDR3 protein: ASSPMVGGAGGYT

clone size: .
V gene: TRBV2
J gene: TRBJ2-7
CDR3 protein: ASSGRTDPYEQY

clone size: few
V gene: TRBV7-3
J gene: TRBJ2-6
CDR3 protein: ASSPQFMDRAGANVLT

clone size: .
V gene: TRBV29-1
J gene: TRBJ2-1
CDR3 protein: SVEPGGLVDEQF

clone size: .
V gene: TRBV28
J gene: TRBJ2-5
CDR3 protein: ASNDLAGVPETQY

clone size: .
V gene: TRBV7-9
J gene: TRBJ2-7
CDR3 protein: ASSFGGGEQY

clone size: .
V gene: TRBV9
J gene: TRBJ2-7
CDR3 protein: ASSETKEGGYEQY

clone size: .
V gene: TRBV4-3
J gene: TRBJ1-1
CDR3 protein: ASSQDYSLSAF

clone size: .
V gene: TRBV29-1
J gene: TRBJ2-7
CDR3 protein: SGGQGAREQY

clone size: .
V gene: TRBV5-1
J gene: TRBJ2-5
CDR3 protein: ASSLAGAEIQETQY

clone size: .
V gene: TRBV9
J gene: TRBJ1-4
CDR3 protein: ASSPRGPGHSTNEKLF

clone size: .
V gene: TRBV7-6
J gene: TRBJ2-1
CDR3 protein: ASSEKSSYNEQF

clone size: once
V gene: TRBV6-1
J gene: TRBJ1-3
CDR3 protein: ASSAIRDNSGNTIY

clone size: .
V gene: TRBV15
J gene: TRBJ1-4
CDR3 protein: ATSRGDRGPNEKLF

clone size: .
V gene: TRBV4-3
J gene: TRBJ2-1
CDR3 protein: ASSRTARLAGNNGEQF

clone size: .
V gene: TRBV7-9
J gene: TRBJ1-1
CDR3 protein: ASSLDDRGNTEAF

clone size: .
V gene: TRBV11-2
J gene: TRBJ1-2
CDR3 protein: ASSLAWEGGGYT

clone size: .
V gene: TRBV19
J gene: TRBJ1-2
CDR3 protein: ASSINLEMAGYGYT

clone size: .
V gene: TRBV7-8
J gene: TRBJ2-7
CDR3 protein: ASSNLYLGHRGESYEQY

clone size: few
V gene: TRBV7-9
J gene: TRBJ2-1
CDR3 protein: ASSFLGLETFNEQF

clone size: .
V gene: TRBV11-3
J gene: TRBJ2-7
CDR3 protein: ASSNRDYEQY

clone size: .
V gene: TRBV6-6
J gene: TRBJ1-1
CDR3 protein: ASILRREYTEAF

clone size: .
V gene: TRBV19
J gene: TRBJ2-1
CDR3 protein: ASYSGRAYNEQF

clone size: .
V gene: TRBV2
J gene: TRBJ1-5
CDR3 protein: ASSEEHYQPQH

clone size: .
V gene: TRBV28
J gene: TRBJ1-2
CDR3 protein: ASSLGTGFRDGYT

clone size: .
V gene: TRBV9
J gene: TRBJ2-5
CDR3 protein: ASSVGALQETQY

clone size: .
V gene: TRBV9
J gene: TRBJ2-3
CDR3 protein: ASSVGRTDTQY

clone size: .
V gene: TRBV6-1
J gene: TRBJ2-5
CDR3 protein: ASSERLAGGPGETQY

clone size: .
V gene: TRBV6-1
J gene: TRBJ2-7
CDR3 protein: ASNLSPPREQY

clone size: once
V gene: TRBV7-3
J gene: TRBJ2-5
CDR3 protein: ASSPRGGQAETQY

clone size: .
V gene: TRBV9
J gene: TRBJ2-3
CDR3 protein: ASSVSGEDTQY

clone size: .
V gene: TRBV7-2
J gene: TRBJ1-3
CDR3 protein: ASSSSSGTGAGNTIY

clone size: .
V gene: TRBV5-8
J gene: TRBJ2-1
CDR3 protein: ASSLGRVLGARYSYNEQF

clone size: .
V gene: TRBV27
J gene: TRBJ1-4
CDR3 protein: ASSSRSLNEKLF

clone size: .
V gene: TRBV4-2
J gene: TRBJ2-1
CDR3 protein: ASSQETSGSYNEQF

clone size: .
V gene: TRBV10-2
J gene: TRBJ2-5
CDR3 protein: ASRGPQGLETQY

clone size: .
V gene: TRBV5-1
J gene: TRBJ2-2
CDR3 protein: ASSLVTSISNTGELF

clone size: .
V gene: TRBV10-3
J gene: TRBJ2-7
CDR3 protein: AISEPGQGFYEQY

clone size: .
V gene: TRBV4-2
J gene: TRBJ2-7
CDR3 protein: ASSQARENPYEQY

clone size: .
V gene: TRBV5-6
J gene: TRBJ2-7
CDR3 protein: ASSWDRGEQY

clone size: .
V gene: TRBV19
J gene: TRBJ2-1
CDR3 protein: ASSIAGGDEQF

clone size: .
V gene: TRBV9
J gene: TRBJ2-7
CDR3 protein: ASSPLPNAGGPSYEQY

clone size: .
V gene: TRBV5-1
J gene: TRBJ1-1
CDR3 protein: ASSFGTTTEAF